The clone carrying this T cell receptor (beta chain) came up many times. The antigen is undetermined. This record comes from a study of spatial heterogeneity in lung cancer. Every molecule of TCR cDNA had its own unique molecular identifier. TCRdb fed the 5' RACE reads into MiXCR, producing one record per CDR3 protein. The sample contains approximately 40,000 distinct CDR3 sequences, 6.5% to 8.5% of which appear only once. Study-level findings and limits: Detection of ubiquitous tumor TCRs in blood was higher at resection than follow-up.

Time point of the sample: sample taken at primary tumor resection. Sequencing of whole RNA from tumor, nontumor lung or frozen PBMC involved no sorting. This CDR3 spans 14 amino acids. Trimming removed 11 bases from V and 1 base from J, with 15 bases in between. The material sequenced was PBMCs, taken at surgery. The origin of this receptor is a female donor with early-stage non-small cell lung cancer. V gene TRBV12-3 or TRBV12-4 combines with J gene TRBJ1-5; D is uncertain. The DNA of the CDR3 is TGTGCCGTCAAACGGGGAGGGAGCAATCAGCCCCAGCATTTT. Translated: CAVKRGGSNQPQHF.